The rows below give T cell receptor beta chains drawn from one sample of a study of T cell responses to AZD1222 COVID-19 vaccine. Generated by immunoSEQ multiplex PCR, the TCRdb table keeps only in-frame clones and is missing some. Of roughly 170,000 clones in the sample, 94% were seen once. Specimen: peripheral blood, collected 28 days after the second AZD1222 dose. These receptors were obtained from an adult who received the AZD1222 COVID-19 vaccine. CDR3s include the opening cysteine and the closing phenylalanine or tryptophan. Fields, in order: D gene, clone size, V gene, J gene, CDR3 protein, CDR3 DNA. The D gene is left open where the match is weak. Clone size is stated in some rows and not others, as once, few, many or a class when expanded.

>.|few|TRBV28|TRBJ1-2
CASRITGTLHGYTF
TGTGCCAGCAGGATAACAGGAACCCTACATGGCTACACCTTC
>.|.|TRBV5-1|TRBJ2-7
CASSLEWGYYEQYF
TGCGCCAGCAGCTTGGAGTGGGGTTACTACGAGCAGTACTTC
>TRBD1|.|TRBV3-1/TRBV3-2|TRBJ1-5
CASSPDRVQPQHF
TGTGCCAGCAGCCCGGACAGGGTTCAGCCCCAGCATTTT
>.|.|TRBV19|TRBJ2-2
CASSIAGAGRSTGELFF
TGTGCCAGTAGTATTGCCGGGGCGGGCCGAAGTACCGGGGAGCTGTTTTTT
>.|.|TRBV6-5|TRBJ1-4
CASSRRGEKLFF
TGTGCCAGCAGTCGCAGGGGTGAAAAACTGTTTTTT
>.|.|TRBV6-5|TRBJ1-6
CASSYSGRRNSPLHF
TGTGCCAGCAGTTACTCGGGGAGGCGGAATTCACCCCTCCACTTT
>.|.|TRBV5-1|TRBJ1-2
CASSSDRVQEGYTF
TGCGCCAGCAGCTCCGACCGGGTCCAGGAGGGCTACACCTTC
>.|.|TRBV27|TRBJ1-6
CASSLPGALNSPLHF
TGTGCCAGCAGTTTACCGGGGGCACTAAATTCACCCCTCCACTTT
>TRBD2|.|TRBV3-1/TRBV3-2|TRBJ2-7
CASSQALAGINRYEQYF
TGTGCCAGCAGCCAAGCGCTAGCGGGTATTAACAGGTACGAGCAGTACTTC
>TRBD2|.|TRBV7-3|TRBJ2-3
CASSLGLGPTSTDTQYF
TGTGCCAGCAGCCTGGGACTAGGCCCTACAAGCACAGATACGCAGTATTTT
>.|.|TRBV12-3/TRBV12-4|TRBJ2-7
CASSPIWAFEQYF
TGTGCCAGCAGTCCGATATGGGCCTTCGAGCAGTACTTC
>.|.|TRBV9|TRBJ1-5
CASSASGGNQPQHF
TGTGCCAGCAGCGCATCGGGGGGCAATCAGCCCCAGCATTTT
>.|.|TRBV5-4|TRBJ2-3
CASKGLDADTQYF
TGTGCCAGCAAGGGCCTAGACGCAGATACGCAGTATTTT
>TRBD1|.|TRBV27|TRBJ1-1
CASSLDGQGALGAFF
TGTGCCAGCAGTTTAGATGGACAGGGGGCATTGGGGGCTTTCTTT
>TRBD1|.|TRBV30|TRBJ1-2
CAWTLTGNYGYTF
TGTGCCTGGACCCTGACAGGGAACTATGGCTACACCTTC
>.|.|TRBV6-2/TRBV6-3|TRBJ1-2
CASSPSGTNYGYTF
TGTGCCAGCAGCCCCTCAGGAACTAACTATGGCTACACCTTC
>TRBD1|.|TRBV24-1|TRBJ2-2
CATSDNTGAGELFF
TGTGCCACCAGTGATAACACAGGGGCCGGGGAGCTGTTTTTT
>.|.|TRBV9|TRBJ2-1
CASSVGGTRNEQFF
TGTGCCAGCAGCGTAGGAGGGACAAGAAATGAGCAGTTCTTC
>TRBD1|.|TRBV5-8|TRBJ1-1
CASSSPGQGTEAFF
TGTGCCAGCAGCTCCCCGGGACAGGGGACTGAAGCTTTCTTT
>TRBD1|.|TRBV18|TRBJ1-2
CASSPPSDRGRRGYTF
TGTGCCAGCTCACCACCATCGGACAGGGGGCGTCGTGGCTACACCTTC
>.|.|TRBV7-9|TRBJ2-5
CASSLGHDSKETQYF
TGTGCCAGCAGCTTAGGACATGATAGTAAAGAGACCCAGTACTTC
>TRBD1|.|TRBV28|TRBJ1-6
CASSFFDREESPLHF
TGTGCCAGCAGTTTCTTTGACAGGGAAGAATCACCCCTCCACTTT
>.|.|TRBV24-1|TRBJ1-1
CATSEPGRREAFF
TGTGCCACCAGTGAACCGGGAAGACGGGAAGCTTTCTTT
>TRBD1|.|TRBV9|TRBJ1-2
CASRDREGYTF
TGTGCCAGCAGGGACAGGGAGGGCTACACCTTC
>.|.|TRBV5-4|TRBJ2-2
CASKGTNTGELFF
TGTGCCAGCAAAGGGACTAACACCGGGGAGCTGTTTTTT
>TRBD1|once|TRBV28|TRBJ1-2
CASNGVGQGSNYGYTF
TGTGCCAGCAACGGAGTTGGACAGGGGAGTAACTATGGCTACACCTTC
>TRBD1|.|TRBV24-1|TRBJ1-5
CATSDNGQGFQYQPQHF
TGTGCCACCAGTGACAATGGACAGGGGTTCCAATATCAGCCCCAGCATTTT
>.|.|TRBV19|TRBJ1-1
CASSIRGRSEAFF
TGTGCCAGTAGTATAAGGGGACGCTCTGAAGCTTTCTTT
>.|.|TRBV3-1/TRBV3-2|TRBJ2-7
CASSQDGPLREQYF
TGTGCCAGCAGCCAAGATGGTCCTCTCCGCGAGCAGTACTTC
>TRBD2|.|TRBV29-1|TRBJ2-1
CSVEVGLAGLWGDEQFF
TGCAGCGTTGAGGTGGGACTAGCGGGACTGTGGGGTGATGAGCAGTTCTTC
>TRBD2|.|TRBV19|TRBJ2-1
CASRLAVQGDGEQFF
TGTGCCAGTAGACTAGCGGTACAAGGAGATGGTGAGCAGTTCTTC
>TRBD2|.|TRBV5-1|TRBJ2-1
CASSNVAGVSYNEQFF
TGCGCCAGCAGTAACGTAGCGGGAGTCTCCTACAATGAGCAGTTCTTC
>TRBD1|once|TRBV12-5|TRBJ2-1
CASGRDRGRSDEQFF
TGTGCTAGTGGCCGTGACAGGGGGCGTTCGGATGAGCAGTTCTTC
>TRBD2|.|TRBV18|TRBJ2-1
CASSPFAGVNYNEQFF
TGTGCCAGCTCACCTTTTGCGGGGGTTAACTACAATGAGCAGTTCTTC
>.|.|TRBV6-5|TRBJ1-1
CASSYSQGPNTEAFF
TGTGCCAGCAGTTACTCGCAGGGGCCGAACACTGAAGCTTTCTTT
>.|once|TRBV28|TRBJ1-1
CASSPRHPGENTEAFF
TGTGCCAGCAGTCCTCGGCATCCGGGAGAGAACACTGAAGCTTTCTTT
>TRBD1|.|TRBV2|TRBJ1-2
CASTGTGTRYGYTF
TGTGCCAGCACGGGGACAGGGACGAGGTATGGCTACACCTTC
>TRBD2|.|TRBV2|TRBJ2-1
CASSYGGGTSGRDEQFF
TGTGCCAGCAGTTATGGGGGAGGGACTAGCGGGAGGGATGAGCAGTTCTTC
>TRBD1|.|TRBV6-5|TRBJ1-1
CASRGGVNTEAFF
TGTGCCAGCAGAGGGGGCGTGAACACTGAAGCTTTCTTT
>TRBD2|once|TRBV27|TRBJ2-7
CASRASGSFEQYF
TGTGCCAGCAGGGCTAGCGGGAGCTTCGAGCAGTACTTC
>.|.|TRBV11-2|TRBJ2-1
CASSSVGGTDEQFF
TGTGCCAGCAGCAGCGTCGGGGGCACTGATGAGCAGTTCTTC
>.|.|TRBV10-1|TRBJ2-3
CATAPRETDTQYF
TGCGCCACCGCCCCCAGGGAGACAGATACGCAGTATTTT
>.|.|TRBV27|TRBJ2-7
CASSSPSEVTYEQYF
TGTGCCAGCAGTTCCCCAAGTGAGGTAACCTACGAGCAGTACTTC
>.|.|TRBV11-2|TRBJ1-4
CASSLRGVLEKLFF
TGTGCCAGCAGCTTAAGGGGAGTATTGGAAAAACTGTTTTTT
>.|.|TRBV18|TRBJ1-4
CASSLDRTNEKLFF
TGTGCCAGCTCTCTTGACAGAACTAATGAAAAACTGTTTTTT
>.|once|TRBV12-3/TRBV12-4|TRBJ1-1
CASSLASGIRAFF
TGTGCCAGCAGTTTAGCATCGGGGATCAGGGCTTTCTTT
>.|.|TRBV2|TRBJ1-5
CASSEATDSNQPQHF
TGTGCCAGCAGTGAAGCGACAGATAGCAATCAGCCCCAGCATTTT
>.|once|TRBV5-8|TRBJ2-7
CASTSDHYEQYF
TGTGCCAGCACCTCGGACCATTACGAGCAGTACTTC
>.|.|TRBV7-3|TRBJ1-4
CASSPGSPVTNEKLFF
TGTGCCAGCAGCCCAGGGTCCCCCGTTACTAATGAAAAACTGTTTTTT
>TRBD1|few|TRBV5-1|TRBJ1-6
CASSSTGGRSPLHF
TGCGCCAGCAGCTCGACAGGGGGCCGGTCACCCCTCCACTTT
>.|once|TRBV6-5|TRBJ1-3
CASIWGSSGNTIYF
TGTGCCAGCATTTGGGGGAGCTCTGGAAACACCATATATTTT
>.|.|TRBV6-5|TRBJ1-1
CASNRDLNTEAFF
TGTGCCAGCAACAGGGATTTGAACACTGAAGCTTTCTTT
>TRBD2|once|TRBV19|TRBJ2-7
CASSPGTSGYYEQYF
TGTGCCAGTAGCCCCGGGACTAGCGGATACTACGAGCAGTACTTC
>.|.|TRBV28|TRBJ2-7
CASSIPDRNSYEQYF
TGTGCCAGCAGTATACCCGACAGGAACTCCTACGAGCAGTACTTC
>TRBD1|.|TRBV7-9|TRBJ1-2
CASSLAYRGKADGYTF
TGTGCCAGCAGCTTAGCCTACAGGGGGAAGGCGGATGGCTACACCTTC
>TRBD2|.|TRBV28|TRBJ2-1
CASMAPGLAENEQFF
TGTGCCAGTATGGCTCCGGGACTAGCGGAAAATGAGCAGTTCTTC
>.|.|TRBV9|TRBJ2-1
CASSVGPSAAYNEQFF
TGTGCCAGCAGCGTAGGTCCGAGCGCGGCCTACAATGAGCAGTTCTTC